This T cell receptor (beta chain) came from a study of neurological immune-mediated disorders (dated by TCRdb to the late 2010s). Notes on the research overall: Among the approximately 34 multiple sclerosis patients, relapsing-remitting MS accounted for around 31 and secondary progressive MS accounted for 3. Longitudinal samples, technical triplicates and paired sorted CD4+ and CD8+ T-cell subsets, alongside PBMC samples, were included among the roughly 98 TCR-beta libraries. Using UMI-based sequencing, the study compared peripheral blood TCR-beta repertoires from patients with HTLV-I-associated myelopathy (HAM/TSP), patients with multiple sclerosis, and healthy controls. The cohort included some 68 subjects: roughly 15 with HAM/TSP, about 35 with multiple sclerosis, and roughly 20 healthy controls. Results the study describes overall, beyond this receptor: No identical CDR3 amino acid sequences were found to be shared among expanded clones across subjects, suggesting that TCR-beta repertoires were private in all groups. Phylogenetic analysis grouped repertoires from 18 of 34 MS patients into a cluster of related CDR3 sequences, suggesting a possible repertoire-level signature. The highest TCR clonal expansion was observed in HAM/TSP patients, whereas the lowest was observed in MS patients, even when compared with healthy controls. The MS cluster was not associated with any clinical or MRI features, and the authors stated that larger cohorts are needed.

For the unsorted PBMC libraries, 2 million PBMCs were stored in RNAlater at -80 degrees C until RNA extraction and were used to generate the libraries. Multiple sclerosis patients were enrolled in a US clinical protocol under which disease progression was evaluated by magnetic resonance imaging. Peripheral blood underwent Ficoll-Hypaque density gradient centrifugation to isolate PBMCs, which were then cryopreserved in liquid nitrogen. The CDR3 contains 15 residues, cysteine and phenylalanine counted. The CDR3 DNA has 45 bases and is translated from base 1. The germline V gene (reference sequence) supplies CDR1 SEHNR and CDR2 FQNEAQ. V and J are trimmed by 4 bases and 2 bases, and the gene matches miss 6 bases of the junction. This clonotype was counted ten times or more. Its target antigen remains unknown. It has no much larger one-base neighbor in the sample; base qualities were not kept. To synthesize cDNA, template-switch 5'RACE was performed with a primer carrying a 10-nucleotide random unique molecular identifier so that each TCR transcript was tagged. Over 160 million TCR-beta sequences, covering 15-18 subjects, were produced in each sequencing run. The RNeasy kit was used for extraction of total RNA. Using the KAPA Real-time Library Amplification kit, TCR-beta VDJ regions were amplified with primers for the TCR constant region and the 5'RACE anchor. Sample indexes and Illumina adaptors were added in a first PCR, after which library yield was increased in a second PCR. After Ampure bead purification, the TCR product of roughly 650 bp was size-selected on a 2% E-gel SizeSelection system. Before pooling, library quality was assessed on a Bioanalyzer, concentration was determined with Qubit, and library quantification was performed with the Kapa Library Quantification kit. An Illumina HiSeq 2500 was used to sequence the libraries paired-end at 2 x 150 bp. To increase sequence diversity, roughly 24-32% phiX was spiked into each library pool. On the study's bioinformatics: Quality-filtered reads were processed with the UMI-based MiGEC pipeline, which removed over 80% of raw TCR sequences during error correction. VDJ genes were aligned to IMGT germline references, and clonotypes were defined by unique CDR3 amino acid sequence plus V-J genes. Clonal expansion, Shannon diversity and CDR3 relatedness were evaluated with VDJtools (CalcPairwiseDistances, ClusterSamples), while phylogenetic trees were built in CLCbio workbench. A clone was classed as expanded if it had 8 or more unique UMIs, a cutoff based on coefficient-of-variation modelling across technical triplicates. Using fastp trimming at Q25 and MiXCR clonotype assembly, TCRdb reanalyzed the public sequencing data and kept in-frame beta chains. Rows matching on CDR3 protein sequence are summarized as one entry with the most common DNA and genes. The authors' filters were not applied to this entry. The sample table records tens of thousands of distinct CDR3 sequences; more than 2% of these occur just once. The ten largest clonotypes hold about 2.4% of the sample.

The sequence is built from TRBV7-9 and TRBJ2-5; the junction holds 8 bases that match TRBD1. This clonotype originated in a man aged 50 to 60 with multiple sclerosis. Sequenced input: PBMCs. Here is the DNA: TGTGCCAGCAGCTATCGTGGGACAGGTCAAGAGACCCAGTACTTC. Its translation reads: CASSYRGTGQETQYF.